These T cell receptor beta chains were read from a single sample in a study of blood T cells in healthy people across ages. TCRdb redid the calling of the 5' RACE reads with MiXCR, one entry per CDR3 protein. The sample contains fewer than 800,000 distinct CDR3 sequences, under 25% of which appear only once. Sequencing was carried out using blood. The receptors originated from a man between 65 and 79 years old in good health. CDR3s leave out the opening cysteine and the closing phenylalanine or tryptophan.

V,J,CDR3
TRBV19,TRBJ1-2,ASSGQLFYGYT
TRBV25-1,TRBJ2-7,ASSDRQPYEQY
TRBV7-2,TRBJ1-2,ASSDWGNYGYT
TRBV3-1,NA,ASSQLGTGDSYEQY
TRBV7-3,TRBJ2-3,ASSLNPSADTQY
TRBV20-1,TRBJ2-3,SATLAVSTDTQY
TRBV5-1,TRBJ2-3,ASRRAGQQGTDTQY
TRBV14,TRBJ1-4,ASSNENGEKLF
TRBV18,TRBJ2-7,ASSLSLRGEQY
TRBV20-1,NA,SAQGLAGGTVYEQY
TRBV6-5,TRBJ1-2,ASIPAGGSGGYT
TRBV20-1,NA,SARDFLAGGWNEQF
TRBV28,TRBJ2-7,ASTLLAGVSYEQY
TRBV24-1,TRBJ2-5,ATSDHKSTETQY
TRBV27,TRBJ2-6,ASSFQGAFLSGANVLT
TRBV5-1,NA,ASSFQGENEQF
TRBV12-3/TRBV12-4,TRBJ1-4,ASSLGLGKLF
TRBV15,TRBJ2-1,ATSRDAYNEQF
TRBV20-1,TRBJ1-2,SAPRDRTNYGYT
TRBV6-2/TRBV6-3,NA,ASSLTGTGVYEQY
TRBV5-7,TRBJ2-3,ASSLKKGTDTQY
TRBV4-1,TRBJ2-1,ASSRDGQGAYNEQF
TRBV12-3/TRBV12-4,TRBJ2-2,ASSLRGLAGELF
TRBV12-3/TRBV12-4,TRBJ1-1,ASSYDRVVTEAF
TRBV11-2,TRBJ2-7,ASSLGRRTQLILDLYEQY
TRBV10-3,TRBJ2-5,ATRAGAQETQY